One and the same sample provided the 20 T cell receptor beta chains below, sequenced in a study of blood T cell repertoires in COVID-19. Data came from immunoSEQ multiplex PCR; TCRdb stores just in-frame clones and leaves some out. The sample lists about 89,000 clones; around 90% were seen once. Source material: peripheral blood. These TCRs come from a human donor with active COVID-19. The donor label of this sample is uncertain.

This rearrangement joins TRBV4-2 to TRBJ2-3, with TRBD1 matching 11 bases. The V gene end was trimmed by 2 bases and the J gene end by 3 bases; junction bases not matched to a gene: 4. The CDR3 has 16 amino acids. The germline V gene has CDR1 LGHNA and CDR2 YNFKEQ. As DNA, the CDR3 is TGTGCCAGCAGCCAATCCGGGACAGGGGGGACAGATACGCAGTATTTT. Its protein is CASSQSGTGGTDTQYF.

CDR3 sequence: CASSPPATSGSTDTQYF. Here the CDR3 DNA reads TGTGCCAGCAGTCCTCCCGCAACTAGCGGAAGCACAGATACGCAGTATTTT. This rearrangement joins TRBV27 to TRBJ2-3; 8 bases fit TRBD2. The germline V gene encodes CDR1 MNHEY and CDR2 SMNVEV (reference sequence). J gave up 0 bases and V 5 bases, and 10 bases lay outside the gene matches. The CDR3 is made up of 17 amino acids.

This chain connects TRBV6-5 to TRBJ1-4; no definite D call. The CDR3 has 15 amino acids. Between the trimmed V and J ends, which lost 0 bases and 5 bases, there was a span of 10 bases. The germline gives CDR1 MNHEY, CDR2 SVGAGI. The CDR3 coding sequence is TGTGCCAGCAGTTACTCTTCCACCTACAATGAAAAACTGTTTTTT. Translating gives CASSYSSTYNEKLFF.

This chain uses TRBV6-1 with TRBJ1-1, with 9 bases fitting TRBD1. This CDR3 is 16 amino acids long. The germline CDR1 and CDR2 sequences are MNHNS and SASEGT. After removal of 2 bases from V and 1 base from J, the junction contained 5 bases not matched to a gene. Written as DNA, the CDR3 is TGTGCCAGCAGTGAATACAGGGGGCGTCGGAACACTGAAGCTTTCTTT. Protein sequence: CASSEYRGRRNTEAFF.

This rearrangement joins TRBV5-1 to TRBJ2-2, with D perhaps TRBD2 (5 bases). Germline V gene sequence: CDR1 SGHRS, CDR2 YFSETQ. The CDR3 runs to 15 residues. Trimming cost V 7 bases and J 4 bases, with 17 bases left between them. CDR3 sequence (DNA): TGCGCCAGCTCACTTGCTCACGCGGGCACCGGGGAGCTGTTTTTT. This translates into CASSLAHAGTGELFF.

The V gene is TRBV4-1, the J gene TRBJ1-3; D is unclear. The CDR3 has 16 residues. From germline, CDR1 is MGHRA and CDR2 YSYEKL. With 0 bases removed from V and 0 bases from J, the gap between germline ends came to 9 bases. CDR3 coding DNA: TGCGCCAGCAGCCAAGATCGTAGCGGCTCTGGAAACACCATATATTTT. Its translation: CASSQDRSGSGNTIYF.

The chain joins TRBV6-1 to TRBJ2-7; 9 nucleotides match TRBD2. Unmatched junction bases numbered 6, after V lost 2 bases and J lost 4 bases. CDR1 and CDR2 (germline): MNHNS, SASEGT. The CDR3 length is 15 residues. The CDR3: CASSERSSGGYEQYF. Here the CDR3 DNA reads TGTGCCAGCAGTGAAAGGTCAAGCGGGGGGTACGAGCAGTACTTC.

This chain's CDR3 is CASSLERGGLADTQYF. The CDR3, as DNA: TGTGCCAGCAGCTTAGAGCGGGGGGGCCTTGCAGATACGCAGTATTTT. This chain uses TRBV7-8 with TRBJ2-3, with 10 bases lining up with TRBD2. The V gene end was trimmed by 1 base and the J gene end by 4 bases; junction bases not matched to a gene: 5. Germline V CDR1 and CDR2: SGHVS, FQNEAQ. The CDR3 runs to 16 residues.

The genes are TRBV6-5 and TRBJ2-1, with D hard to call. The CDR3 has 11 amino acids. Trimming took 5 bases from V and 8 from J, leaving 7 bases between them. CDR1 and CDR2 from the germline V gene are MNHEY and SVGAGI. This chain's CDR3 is CASSNKYEQFF. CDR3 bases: TGTGCCAGCAGTAACAAGTATGAGCAGTTCTTC.

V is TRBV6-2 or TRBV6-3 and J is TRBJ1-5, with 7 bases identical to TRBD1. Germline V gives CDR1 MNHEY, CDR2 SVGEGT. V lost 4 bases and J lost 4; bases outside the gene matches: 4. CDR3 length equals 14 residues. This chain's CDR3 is CASSSGTENQPQHF. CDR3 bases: TGTGCCAGCAGTTCCGGGACAGAGAATCAGCCCCAGCATTTT.

Here the CDR3 reads CASSLQDTQYF. The DNA of the CDR3 is TGCGCCAGCAGCTTGCAAGATACGCAGTATTTT. The V call is TRBV5-1, the J call TRBJ2-3; D remains ambiguous. Trimming removed 1 base at V and 5 bases at J, with 2 bases between. CDR3 length: 11 residues. Germline V gives CDR1 SGHRS, CDR2 YFSETQ.

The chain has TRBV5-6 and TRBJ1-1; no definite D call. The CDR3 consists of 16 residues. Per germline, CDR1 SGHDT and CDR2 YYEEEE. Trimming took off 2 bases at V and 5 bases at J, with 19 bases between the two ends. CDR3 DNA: TGTGCCAGCAGCTTTCTAAAGAAGGAGAGACGGACTGAAGCTTTCTTT. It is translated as CASSFLKKERRTEAFF.

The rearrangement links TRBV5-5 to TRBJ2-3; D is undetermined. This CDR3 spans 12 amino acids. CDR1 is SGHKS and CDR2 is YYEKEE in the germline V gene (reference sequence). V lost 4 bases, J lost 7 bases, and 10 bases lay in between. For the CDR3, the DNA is TGTGCCAGCAGCGTAGAGGATTATACGCAGTATTTT. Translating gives CASSVEDYTQYF.

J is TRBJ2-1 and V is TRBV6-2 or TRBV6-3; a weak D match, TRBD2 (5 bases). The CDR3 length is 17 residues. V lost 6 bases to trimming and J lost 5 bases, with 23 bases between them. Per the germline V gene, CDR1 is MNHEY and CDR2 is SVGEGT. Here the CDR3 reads CASSPTQPEVYNNEQFF. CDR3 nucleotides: TGTGCCAGCAGCCCAACCCAGCCGGAGGTGTACAACAATGAGCAGTTCTTC.

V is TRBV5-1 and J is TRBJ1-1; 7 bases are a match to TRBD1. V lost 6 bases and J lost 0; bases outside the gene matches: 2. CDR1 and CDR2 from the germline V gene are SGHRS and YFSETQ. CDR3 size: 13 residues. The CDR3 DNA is TGCGCCAGCATGGGACAGATGAACACTGAAGCTTTCTTT. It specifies CASMGQMNTEAFF.

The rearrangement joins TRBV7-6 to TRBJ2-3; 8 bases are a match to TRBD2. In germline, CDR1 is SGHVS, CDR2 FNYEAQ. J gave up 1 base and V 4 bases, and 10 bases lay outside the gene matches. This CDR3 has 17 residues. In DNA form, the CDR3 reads TGTGCCAGCAGCTACCCGACTAGCGAACACGGCACAGATACGCAGTATTTT. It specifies CASSYPTSEHGTDTQYF.

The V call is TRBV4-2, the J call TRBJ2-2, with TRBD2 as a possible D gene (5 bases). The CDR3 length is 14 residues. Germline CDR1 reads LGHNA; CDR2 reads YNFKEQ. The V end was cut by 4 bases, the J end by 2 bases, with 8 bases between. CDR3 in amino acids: CASSPGLNTGELFF. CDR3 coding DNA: TGTGCCAGCAGCCCAGGACTTAACACCGGGGAGCTGTTTTTT.

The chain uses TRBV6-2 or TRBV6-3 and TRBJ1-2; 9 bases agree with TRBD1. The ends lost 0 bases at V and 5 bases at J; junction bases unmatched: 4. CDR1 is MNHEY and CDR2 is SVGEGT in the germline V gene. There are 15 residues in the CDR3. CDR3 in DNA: TGTGCCAGCAGTTACTCCCCCGGGACAGGGTATGGCTACACCTTC. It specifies CASSYSPGTGYGYTF.

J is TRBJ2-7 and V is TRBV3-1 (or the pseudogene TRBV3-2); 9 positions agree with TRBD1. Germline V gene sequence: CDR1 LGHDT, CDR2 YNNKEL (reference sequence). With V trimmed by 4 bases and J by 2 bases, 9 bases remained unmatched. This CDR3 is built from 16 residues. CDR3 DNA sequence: TGTGCCAGCAGCCCGAACCGGGACAGGGAAACCTACGAGCAGTACTTC. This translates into CASSPNRDRETYEQYF.

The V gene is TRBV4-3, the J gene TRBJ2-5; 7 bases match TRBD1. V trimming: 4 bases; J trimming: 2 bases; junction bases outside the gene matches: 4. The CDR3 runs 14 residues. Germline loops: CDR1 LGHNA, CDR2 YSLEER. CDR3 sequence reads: CASSLGTEQETQYF. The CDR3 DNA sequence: TGCGCCAGCAGCCTAGGGACAGAACAAGAGACCCAGTACTTC.